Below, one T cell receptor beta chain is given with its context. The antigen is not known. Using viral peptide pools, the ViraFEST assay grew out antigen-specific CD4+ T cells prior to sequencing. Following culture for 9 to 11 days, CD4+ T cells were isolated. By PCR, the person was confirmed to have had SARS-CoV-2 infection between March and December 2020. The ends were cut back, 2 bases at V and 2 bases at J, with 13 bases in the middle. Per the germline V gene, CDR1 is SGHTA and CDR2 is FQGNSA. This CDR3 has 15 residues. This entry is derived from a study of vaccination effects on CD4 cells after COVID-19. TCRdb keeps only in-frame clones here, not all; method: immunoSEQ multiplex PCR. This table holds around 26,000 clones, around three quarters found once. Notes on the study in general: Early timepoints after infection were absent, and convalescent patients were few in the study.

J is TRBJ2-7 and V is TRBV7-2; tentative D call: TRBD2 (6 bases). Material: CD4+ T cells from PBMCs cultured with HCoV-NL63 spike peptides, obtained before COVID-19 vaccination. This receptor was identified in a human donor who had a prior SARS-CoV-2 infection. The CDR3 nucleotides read TGTGCCAGCAGCTTATTGCCGGGAGTTACCTACGAGCAGTACTTC. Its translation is CASSLLPGVTYEQYF.